This T cell receptor (beta chain) is from a study of post-analysis software for immune sequencing data. At the level of the study: Disease trajectories encompassed relapsing-remitting, secondary progressive and progressive-relapsing multiple sclerosis. General study findings and limits: Strong co-clustering by F measure was evident for samples that had been prepared in the same batch. Significantly decreased normalized Chao1 diversity was recorded for multiple sclerosis patients relative to controls.

Of note for this clonotype: As yet, its antigen is unknown.

The TCR beta cDNA libraries contained unique molecular identifiers. TCRdb itself ran the PCR reads through MiXCR, one entry per CDR3 protein. The repertoire includes 150,000 or so distinct CDR3 sequences, 36% of them detected once, and 25% to 35% sits in the top ten. The clonotype comes from a girl under 18 with multiple sclerosis. The sample was blood, taken after autologous hematopoietic stem cell transplantation.

This CDR3 reads CSASYRVMNTEAFF. CDR3 nucleotide sequence: TGCAGTGCTAGCTACAGGGTAATGAACACTGAAGCTTTCTTT. The V gene is TRBV20-1, the J gene TRBJ1-1; a weak D match, TRBD1 (6 bases). Germline CDR1 reads DFQATT; CDR2 reads SNEGSKA (reference sequence). Trimming removed 3 bases from V and 0 bases from J, with 11 bases in between. This CDR3 is 14 amino acids long.